One T cell receptor (beta chain) is described in this entry. Using immunoSEQ multiplex PCR, the repertoire was profiled, and TCRdb retains in-frame clones only, with some absent. This table has 60,000 to 65,000 clones, around 92% appearing once. The sample is drawn from a study of technical replicates of blood from four donors. In germline, CDR1 is MNHEY, CDR2 SVGAGI. This CDR3 has 14 residues. The junction had 9 bases not matched to a gene; V was cut back by 8 bases and J by 5 bases. The sequence was obtained from a human donor in good health. Some clones in this sample may be carry-over from other donors' samples. The V gene is TRBV6-5, the J gene TRBJ1-5, with 7 bases aligning to TRBD1. Specimen: PBMCs. DNA for the CDR3: TGTGCCAGCTTACAGGGGTTTGGGGATCAGCCCCAGCATTTT. Translation gives CASLQGFGDQPQHF.